Listed below are T cell receptor beta chains from one sample, sequenced in a study of blood T cell repertoires in COVID-19. TCRdb's table, derived via immunoSEQ multiplex PCR, lists solely in-frame clones and lacks some. This table has roughly 250,000 clones, roughly 80% appearing once. Material for sequencing was peripheral blood. All receptors come from a woman older than 75 with active or convalescent COVID-19. CDR3s include the opening cysteine and the closing phenylalanine or tryptophan. The order of the fields is D gene, J gene, clone size, V gene, CDR3 protein, CDR3 DNA. A D gene is named only where the DNA matches it firmly. For some rows the clone size is stated as once, few or many, or as a class when expanded; others skip it.

>.|TRBJ2-7|once|TRBV28
CASSSPAPQASLGYEQYF
TGTGCCAGCAGTTCCCCGGCTCCCCAGGCCAGCTTAGGATACGAGCAGTACTTC
>TRBD1|TRBJ2-5|.|TRBV28
CASSRTGGLETQYF
TGTGCCAGCAGTAGGACAGGGGGTTTGGAGACCCAGTACTTC
>.|TRBJ2-5|.|TRBV18
CASSPFSQETQYF
TGTGCCAGCTCACCTTTCTCTCAAGAGACCCAGTACTTC
>TRBD1|TRBJ1-6|few|TRBV19
CASSTGQGMVPLHF
TGTGCCAGTAGTACGGGACAGGGGATGGTACCCCTCCACTTT
>TRBD1|TRBJ1-1|.|TRBV5-1
CASSFPGGEAFF
TGCGCCAGCAGCTTCCCAGGGGGTGAAGCTTTCTTT
>TRBD1|TRBJ2-7|few|TRBV3-1/TRBV3-2
CASSPRATGVYEQYF
TGTGCCAGCAGCCCCCGGGCGACAGGGGTCTACGAGCAGTACTTC
>.|TRBJ2-7|.|TRBV6-5
CASSSGQSYEQYF
TGTGCCAGCAGTTCCGGACAGTCCTACGAGCAGTACTTC
>.|TRBJ1-2|.|TRBV29-1
CSVEDLGRRFNYGYTF
TGCAGCGTTGAAGATCTGGGCCGTAGATTTAACTATGGCTACACCTTC
>.|TRBJ1-4|.|TRBV5-1
CASSEQGANEKLFF
TGCGCCAGCAGCGAACAGGGAGCTAATGAAAAACTGTTTTTT
>TRBD1|TRBJ1-1|once|TRBV19
CASLDRGENTEAFF
TGTGCCAGTTTGGACAGGGGGGAGAACACTGAAGCTTTCTTT
>.|TRBJ1-1|.|TRBV20-1
CSASPPISRFEAFF
TGCAGTGCTAGTCCCCCAATCTCGAGGTTTGAAGCTTTCTTT
>TRBD1|TRBJ1-2|.|TRBV5-4
CASSSGRDRGFYGYTF
TGTGCCAGCAGCTCCGGGCGGGACAGGGGCTTCTATGGCTACACCTTC
>.|TRBJ2-7|.|TRBV3-1/TRBV3-2
CASSQATGSPYEQYF
TGTGCCAGCAGCCAAGCAACAGGGAGTCCCTACGAGCAGTACTTC
>TRBD2|TRBJ2-1|.|TRBV5-4
CASSLEWAGGYNEQFF
TGTGCCAGCAGCTTGGAATGGGCGGGGGGGTACAATGAGCAGTTCTTC
>TRBD2|TRBJ2-7|.|TRBV11-3
CASTFGRREQYF
TGTGCCAGCACCTTCGGGAGGCGAGAGCAGTACTTC
>TRBD2|TRBJ2-7|.|TRBV9
CASSAPGLAGEFEQYF
TGTGCCAGCAGCGCCCCGGGACTAGCGGGAGAGTTCGAGCAGTACTTC
>.|TRBJ2-1|.|TRBV15
CATGGIYNEQFF
TGTGCCACCGGCGGGATCTACAATGAGCAGTTCTTC
>TRBD1|TRBJ1-2|.|TRBV20-1
CSASGRGRGYGYTF
TGCAGTGCTAGTGGAAGGGGGCGCGGGTATGGCTACACCTTC
>.|TRBJ1-2|.|TRBV2
CASSPDKGYGYTF
TGTGCCAGCAGTCCAGACAAAGGCTATGGCTACACCTTC
>.|TRBJ2-3|.|TRBV5-1
CASSSRTSTDTQYF
TGCGCCAGCAGCTCTCGGACTAGCACAGATACGCAGTATTTT
>.|TRBJ2-3|.|TRBV2
CASSAETDTQYF
TGTGCCAGCAGTGCGGAGACGGATACGCAGTATTTT
>.|TRBJ1-3|.|TRBV3-1/TRBV3-2
CASSATTGTGNTIYF
TGTGCCAGCAGCGCGACGACAGGTACGGGAAACACCATATATTTT
>.|TRBJ2-1|.|TRBV9
CASSVGQRKRDEQFF
TGTGCCAGCAGCGTAGGCCAGCGGAAAAGGGATGAGCAGTTCTTC
>.|TRBJ1-2|.|TRBV19
CASRDPGRAYGYTF
TGTGCCAGTAGAGATCCCGGCAGGGCGTATGGCTACACCTTC
>TRBD1|TRBJ1-4|.|TRBV19
CASSSRGMPNEKLFF
TGTGCCAGTAGTAGCAGGGGGATGCCTAATGAAAAACTGTTTTTT
>TRBD2|TRBJ2-1|.|TRBV9
CASSLAGGPYNEQFF
TGTGCCAGCAGCTTAGCGGGGGGGCCCTACAATGAGCAGTTCTTC
>TRBD1|TRBJ1-5|.|TRBV28
CASSLGTGAHQPQHF
TGTGCCAGTTCCCTCGGGACAGGGGCACATCAGCCCCAGCATTTT
>.|TRBJ2-5|.|TRBV30
CACEAGPRGAQYF
TGTGCCTGCGAGGCGGGGCCCCGTGGGGCCCAGTACTTC
>.|TRBJ1-2|.|TRBV6-6
CASSPGTPYGYTF
TGTGCCAGCAGCCCCGGGACACCTTATGGCTACACCTTC
>.|TRBJ1-5|few|TRBV6-5
CASSQEVGQPQHF
TGTGCCAGCTCACAAGAGGTTGGTCAGCCCCAGCATTTT
>.|TRBJ2-3|few|TRBV2
CASKIPGVGTDTQYF
TGTGCCAGCAAAATCCCGGGAGTGGGCACAGATACGCAGTATTTT
>.|TRBJ1-1|.|TRBV19
CATVEGRNTEAFF
TGTGCCACAGTCGAGGGTCGGAACACTGAAGCTTTCTTT
>TRBD1|TRBJ1-1|few|TRBV18
CASSREAGGNTEAFF
TGTGCCAGCTCACGGGAGGCAGGGGGTAACACTGAAGCTTTCTTT
>.|TRBJ2-1|.|TRBV29-1
CSGGVRQYNEQFF
TGCAGCGGAGGCGTCAGACAGTACAATGAGCAGTTCTTC
>TRBD2|TRBJ2-7|.|TRBV3-1/TRBV3-2
CASSSHGVAGGPPYEQYF
TGTGCCAGCAGCTCCCACGGGGTAGCGGGGGGACCCCCCTACGAGCAGTACTTC
>TRBD2|TRBJ2-3|.|TRBV4-2
CASSQDPSGGAGPQYF
TGTGCCAGCAGCCAAGATCCTAGCGGGGGGGCGGGTCCGCAGTATTTT
>.|TRBJ2-2|many|TRBV6-1
CASSEGHLGPGQILFF
TGTGCCAGCAGTGAGGGACACCTAGGTCCAGGACAAATACTGTTTTTT
>TRBD1|TRBJ2-3|.|TRBV7-2
CASSPWGQGPDTQYF
TGTGCCAGCAGCCCATGGGGACAGGGGCCAGATACGCAGTATTTT
>.|TRBJ1-1|.|TRBV3-1/TRBV3-2
CASSQDQGYTEAFF
TGTGCCAGCAGCCAAGATCAGGGGTACACTGAAGCTTTCTTT
>TRBD1|TRBJ1-5|.|TRBV3-1/TRBV3-2
CASSQGQGQPQHF
TGTGCCAGCAGCCAAGGACAGGGACAGCCCCAGCATTTT
>.|TRBJ1-5|.|TRBV5-1
CASSRDSGNQPQHF
TGCGCCAGCAGCCGGGACTCGGGAAATCAGCCCCAGCATTTT
>.|TRBJ2-7|.|TRBV18
CASSPRDSAYEQYF
TGTGCCAGCTCACCGCGGGACAGCGCCTACGAGCAGTACTTC
>TRBD2|TRBJ2-1|.|TRBV5-1
CASSLAMASGTLYNEQFF
TGCGCCAGCAGCTTGGCGATGGCTAGCGGGACACTATACAATGAGCAGTTCTTC
>TRBD1|TRBJ1-2|.|TRBV18
CASSPTLPGQANYGYTF
TGTGCCAGCTCACCCACCTTACCGGGACAGGCCAACTATGGCTACACCTTC
>.|TRBJ1-5|.|TRBV19
CASSRLEYNQPQHF
TGTGCCAGTAGTCGGTTGGAGTACAATCAGCCCCAGCATTTT
>.|TRBJ1-6|.|TRBV2
CASTSGGGFRPLHF
TGTGCCAGCACCTCTGGCGGCGGTTTTAGACCCCTCCACTTT
>TRBD2|TRBJ2-3|.|TRBV6-5
CASTSAGGTDTQYF
TGTGCCAGCACCTCAGCGGGGGGCACAGATACGCAGTATTTT
>TRBD2|TRBJ2-5|.|TRBV11-2
CASSPRGGLAGRQQETQYF
TGTGCCAGCAGCCCCCGGGGGGGACTAGCGGGGCGACAACAAGAGACCCAGTACTTC
>.|TRBJ1-2|.|TRBV7-8
CASSVTTDGYTF
TGTGCCAGCAGCGTGACAACCGATGGCTACACCTTC
>.|TRBJ1-1|.|TRBV5-1
CASSLALGSDTEAFF
TGCGCCAGCAGCCTGGCTTTAGGCAGCGACACTGAAGCTTTCTTT
>TRBD2|TRBJ2-3|.|TRBV3-1/TRBV3-2
CASSLRPPVSGRAADTQYF
TGTGCCAGCAGCCTGAGACCACCCGTAAGCGGGAGGGCCGCGGATACGCAGTATTTT